These 27 T cell receptor beta chains were all obtained from the same sample, sequenced in a study of tumor-infiltrating lymphocytes in primary liver carcinoma. From 500 to 600 ng of total RNA, TCR beta-specific cDNA was reverse-transcribed using a constant-region primer. Slightly modified ARM-PCR, run as three nested multiplex PCR rounds, produced the TCR beta libraries. Running 9 to 10 cycles apiece, the first two PCR rounds relied on TRBV1-TRBV30 forward primers together with a C-beta reverse primer. TCRdb fed the multiplex PCR reads into MiXCR, producing one record per CDR3 protein. Here the sample spans 90,000 to 150,000 distinct CDR3 sequences, around 65% being singletons. From unsorted bulk tissue weighing roughly 17-32 mg, DNA and RNA were co-extracted. Source material: tumor-adjacent normal liver tissue. The source is a woman aged 60-75 years with primary liver carcinoma and hepatitis B virus infection.

As regards this clonotype: A read error may be the cause here, since a much bigger clone is one base away. This chain connects TRBV28 to TRBJ1-5, with a possible D match to TRBD1 (6 bases). There are 12 residues in the CDR3. CDR1 and CDR2 (germline): MDHEN, SYDVKM. V shed 5 bases and J shed 12 bases, with 14 bases lying between them. The CDR3 spells CASSVSGTCQHF. For the CDR3, the DNA is TGTGCCAGCAGTGTCTCCGGGACATGCCAGCATTTT.

The chain is built from TRBV12-3 or TRBV12-4 and TRBJ1-1; TRBD1 matches at 7 bases. V shed 7 bases, J shed 13 bases, and the junction held 12 bases outside the gene matches. CDR3 length: 12 residues. The CDR3 region is CASNRQGLRVFF. The DNA for the CDR3 is TGTGCCAGCAACAGACAGGGACTGAGAGTTTTCTTT.

About this clonotype: The junction differs from germline at one of its ends, possibly a read error. The chain uses TRBV14 and TRBJ1-2, with a weak D call TRBD1 (5 bases). The CDR3 sequence is 15 residues long. The germline CDR1 and CDR2 sequences are SGHDN and FVKESK. CDR3 bases: TGTGCCAGCAGCCTTTCCGGGACGCTGACCCATGGTTACACCTTC. It translates to CASSLSGTLTHGYTF.

A remark on this clonotype: This may come from a read error, since a much larger clone is one base off. The V and J genes are TRBV5-4 and TRBJ2-4; D is unresolved. Trimming took 1 base from V and 3 from J, leaving 8 bases between them. CDR3 length: 14 residues. The germline CDR1 and CDR2 sequences are SGHNT and YYREEE (reference sequence). CDR3 region: CASSLKWVKNIQYF. The CDR3 nucleotides read TGTGCCAGCAGCTTGAAATGGGTCAAAAACATTCAGTACTTC.

V usage is TRBV29-1 and J usage is TRBJ2-2; tentatively, D is TRBD2 (7 bases). V lost 8 bases, J lost 0 bases, and 16 bases lay in between. This CDR3 has 15 amino acids. Germline V gives CDR1 SQVTM, CDR2 ANQGSEA. CDR3 bases: TGCAGCCTTATTAGGGGGGGAACGAACACCGGGGAGCTGTTTTTT. This encodes CSLIRGGTNTGELFF.

Comments on this clonotype: An end of the junction differs from the germline gene, which may be a read error. The chain employs TRBV11-3 and TRBJ2-7, with 7 bases lining up with TRBD1. The CDR3 has 14 residues. Germline V gene sequence: CDR1 SGHNT, CDR2 YENEEA. CDR3 protein: CASNLTGTAYVQYF. The CDR3 DNA reads as TGTGCCAGCAACTTGACGGGGACAGCCTACGTGCAGTACTTC. Filled out from reference TRBV11-3 and TRBJ2-7, the complete variable domain reads EAGVVQSPRYKIIEKKQPVAFWCNPISGHNTLYWYLQNLGQGPELLIRYENEEAVDDSQLPKDRFSAERLKGVDSTLKIQPAELGDSAVYLCASNLTGTAYVQYFGPGTRLTVT.

This clonotype showed up just a few times. The junction differs from germline at one of its ends, possibly a read error. The rearrangement uses TRBV11-3 and TRBJ2-1; either TRBD1 or TRBD2 may supply D (6 bases each). The germline V gene encodes CDR1 SGHNT and CDR2 YENEEA. The CDR3 loop spans 14 amino acids. CDR3 region: CVSNVGGPYDEQFF. The CDR3 DNA follows: TGTGTCAGCAACGTTGGGGGGCCCTACGATGAGCAGTTCTTC.

This clonotype was detected ten times or more. The genes are TRBV4-1 and TRBJ2-3; D remains ambiguous. CDR1 and CDR2 (germline): MGHRA, YSYEKL. The CDR3 totals 15 residues. V was pared by 0 bases and J by 0 bases, with 7 bases between. The CDR3 DNA follows: TGCGCCAGCAGCCAAGATAAAAGGAGCACAGATACGCAGTATTTT. This codes for CASSQDKRSTDTQYF.

The chain carries TRBV11-2 and TRBJ2-7; 12 bases map to TRBD2. Germline V gene lookup returns CDR1 SGHAT and CDR2 FQNNGV. V trimming: 7 bases; J trimming: 12 bases; junction bases outside the gene matches: 19. This CDR3 is 16 amino acids long. The CDR3 is CASNPPSGRAFTLVYF. In DNA, the CDR3 is TGTGCCAGCAACCCACCTAGCGGGAGGGCCTTTACCCTTGTGTACTTC.

In this sample, this clonotype is medium-sized. The J gene is TRBJ2-2, the V gene TRBV11-1; D remains ambiguous. CDR3 length: 14 residues. Germline lookup yields CDR1 SGHAT and CDR2 FQDESV (reference sequence). Trimming left V 5 bases short and J 0 bases short, with 7 bases between. The CDR3 nucleotides are TGTGCCAGCAGCCATACTACGAACACCGGGGAGCTGTTTTTT. Translation: CASSHTTNTGELFF.

This clonotype was counted at least ten times. V is TRBV7-9 and J is TRBJ2-1; tentatively, D is TRBD1 (6 bases). With 2 bases removed from V and 15 bases from J, the gap between germline ends came to 14 bases. The CDR3 is made up of 12 amino acids. The germline V gene encodes CDR1 SEHNR and CDR2 FQNEAQ (reference sequence). The CDR3 spells CASSLQGIFGFF. CDR3 nucleotide sequence: TGTGCCAGCAGCTTACAGGGGATCTTTGGGTTCTTC.

This chain connects TRBV11-2 to TRBJ1-2, with D uncertain. This CDR3 spans 14 amino acids. The ends were cut back, 1 base at V and 8 bases at J, with 14 bases in the middle. CDR1 and CDR2 (germline): SGHAT, FQNNGV. This CDR3 reads CASSLAFVFGGYTF. CDR3 nucleotide sequence: TGTGCCAGCAGCTTAGCATTCGTGTTTGGCGGCTACACCTTC.

On this clonotype: The CDR3 ends on some other residue instead of the conserved phenylalanine or tryptophan, so this is likely a read error. The chain employs TRBV29-1 and TRBJ2-3; D is perhaps TRBD1 or TRBD2 (5 bases each). The germline V gene encodes CDR1 SQVTM and CDR2 ANQGSEA. The CDR3 loop spans 13 amino acids. In DNA form, the CDR3 reads TGCAACGTTGAGGGACGGGCCCCGGTTGGGCAGTATTCT. This gives the protein CNVEGRAPVGQYS.

The chain links TRBV11-2 to TRBJ2-7; possible D gene TRBD2, 6 bases. This CDR3 has 15 amino acids. In germline, CDR1 is SGHAT, CDR2 FQNNGV. Trimming removed 11 bases from V and 3 bases from J, with 23 bases in between. In DNA form, the CDR3 reads TGTGCCGACAGCGATGGAGGGACCACTAGCTACGAGCAGTACTTC. This encodes CADSDGGTTSYEQYF.

For this clonotype: Germline is not matched at one junction end, which may reflect a read error. The chain joins TRBV4-1 to TRBJ2-6, with D perhaps assigned TRBD1 or TRBD2 (6 bases each). CDR1 MGHRA and CDR2 YSYEKL come from the germline V gene. This CDR3 has 17 amino acids. CDR3 in DNA: TGCGCCAGCAGCCAGGAAACTAGGGGGGTGTGGGCCAACGCCCTGACTTTC. It translates to CASSQETRGVWANALTF.

Regarding this clonotype: A junction end diverges from the germline sequence, so it may reflect a read error. The chain is built from TRBV11-2 and TRBJ2-5, with TRBD2 matching 8 bases. Germline V gene sequence: CDR1 SGHAT, CDR2 FQNNGV. CDR3 length: 14 residues. This CDR3 reads CASSTYQAGEPQYF. CDR3 sequence (DNA): TGTGCCAGCAGCACCTACCAAGCGGGAGAGCCCCAGTACTTC.

This clonotype has ten or more counts. The chain joins TRBV12-3 or TRBV12-4 to TRBJ2-3; D perhaps matches TRBD2 (6 bases). V was shortened by 6 bases and J by 0 bases, with 13 bases between the two germline ends. The CDR3 is 15 residues long. As DNA, the CDR3 is TGTGCCAGCAGCAAAGAGGCGGGGAGCACAGATACGCAGTATTTT. Its translation: CASSKEAGSTDTQYF.

Within the sample, this clonotype is medium-sized. The chain links TRBV11-2 to TRBJ2-5; tentative D call: TRBD1 (6 bases). V was cut by 5 bases and J by 5 bases, with 15 bases left in between. This CDR3 is 14 amino acids long. Germline V gene sequence: CDR1 SGHAT, CDR2 FQNNGV. The CDR3 sequence: CASSAQTGGETQYF. The CDR3 DNA reads TGTGCCAGCAGCGCACAGACAGGTGGGGAGACCCAGTACTTC.

This rearrangement joins TRBV29-1 to TRBJ2-2; 7 nucleotides align to TRBD2. From germline, CDR1 is SQVTM and CDR2 ANQGSEA. The CDR3 has 14 residues. CDR3 nucleotide sequence: TGCAGTGTCTGGGGCGGGAGAAACACCGGGGAGCTGTTTTTT. Its translation: CSVWGGRNTGELFF.

This sequence joins TRBV11-3 and TRBJ2-7; the D is unclear. This CDR3 is built from 14 residues. In germline, CDR1 is SGHNT, CDR2 YENEEA. The V and J ends lost 1 base and 4 bases respectively, with 11 bases between them. The CDR3 nucleotides read TGTGCCAGCAGCTTAGGGCAGTACTCATACGAGCAGTACTTC. This gives the protein CASSLGQYSYEQYF.

Notes on this clonotype: Without the conserved terminal phenylalanine or tryptophan, this CDR3 likely stems from a read error. Because the CDR3's place on the DNA is in doubt, the DNA is left out and the CDR3 is given as listed by TCRdb. V and J are TRBV11-2 and TRBJ1-1; TRBD1 was called by the table and not checked on the DNA. Both ends counted, the CDR3 spans 16 residues. Germline-derived CDR1 and CDR2 are SGHAT and FQNNGV. The CDR3 protein is CASSMGQPVGNTETFY.

This sequence joins TRBV29-1 and TRBJ2-1; the D gene is possibly TRBD2 (6 bases). CDR1 is SQVTM and CDR2 is ANQGSEA in the germline V gene. CDR3 length: 14 residues. V gave up 7 bases and J gave up 6 bases, with 19 bases separating them. The DNA of the CDR3 is TGCAGCGCCGAACCCGAGACTAGTCCCAATGAGCAGTTCTTC. Protein: CSAEPETSPNEQFF.

This clonotype was seen many times. The J gene is TRBJ2-2, the V gene TRBV5-1; TRBD2 matches 7 bases. With 2 bases clipped from V and 4 bases from J, the junction kept 5 bases outside the gene matches. Germline CDR1 and CDR2: SGHRS and YFSETQ. CDR3 length: 15 residues. Here the CDR3 DNA reads TGCGCCAGCAGCTTCCTAGGGGAGGGCACCGGGGAGCTGTTTTTT. Residues: CASSFLGEGTGELFF.

The table lists this clonotype with a count of one. The CDR3 end shows no conserved phenylalanine or tryptophan, and so a read error is likely. It is unclear where the CDR3 begins or ends on the DNA, so no DNA is shown, and the CDR3 is as TCRdb lists it. CDR3 loop: CASSSGLAGLSL. The rearrangement links TRBV11-2 to TRBJ2-7; TRBD2 was called by the table and not checked on the DNA. Germline V CDR1 and CDR2: SGHAT, FQNNGV. The CDR3 region is 12 residues in length, termini included.

The V call is TRBV21-1, the J call TRBJ2-7. TRBV21-1 is recorded as a pseudogene. There are 12 residues in the CDR3. CDR3 region: CTSSNGSYEQYF. The CDR3 bases are TGTACCAGCAGCAACGGGTCCTACGAGCAGTACTTC.

Turning to this clonotype: At one end, the junction sequence differs from germline, possibly due to a read error. The chain combines TRBV11-2 with TRBJ2-1; 7 bases are a match to TRBD2. CDR3 length: 14 residues. Germline V gene data show CDR1 as SGHAT and CDR2 as FQNNGV. In DNA, the CDR3 is TGTGCCAGCAGCTTAGCGGGAGGACCGCTTGATCAGTTATTC. This encodes CASSLAGGPLDQLF.

Note on this clonotype: Without the conserved terminal phenylalanine or tryptophan, this CDR3 likely stems from a read error. The DNA is omitted, as the CDR3 cannot be located on it reliably, and the CDR3 follows TCRdb's listing. V usage is TRBV7-8 and J usage is TRBJ2-3; the table's D call, TRBD1, has no DNA check behind it. From germline, CDR1 is SGHVS and CDR2 FQNEAQ. The CDR3 totals 15 residues, both ends included. The CDR3: CASGRDRGPWDTQYY.